This T cell receptor (beta chain) was documented in a study of blood T cell repertoires in COVID-19. Study information: T cells, B-cell-depleted T cells, or PBMCs provided the cDNA or gDNA that served as material.

The table came from immunoSEQ multiplex PCR; TCRdb's copy has only in-frame clones and leaves some out. The data show about 25,000 clones, with approximately 85% seen just once and over 20% held by the top ten. This CDR3 region has 16 residues. Germline V gene data show CDR1 as MNHNS and CDR2 as SASEGT. V was cut by 2 bases and J by 2 bases, with 13 bases left in between. The V and J genes are TRBV6-1 and TRBJ1-3, with D uncertain. The sequence was collected from a man between 65 and 85 years old in a cohort sampled during active COVID-19. The sample consisted of peripheral blood. The chain's CDR3 is CASSENGGGPGNTIYF. The CDR3 DNA follows: TGTGCCAGCAGTGAAAACGGCGGCGGTCCTGGAAACACCATATATTTT.